This is a list of T cell receptor beta chains from one sample in a study of shared clonotypes between healthy human individuals. This table comes from immunoSEQ multiplex PCR, and its TCRdb copy is limited to in-frame clones, with some not included. The data contain around 620,000 clones, 95% of them singletons. The sequencing sample was made of naive CD8+ T cells sorted from blood. The receptors shown here come from a woman in her twenties or thirties in good health. CDR3s include the opening cysteine and the closing phenylalanine or tryptophan. D genes are given only for firm matches. Expanded clones are given a class, and other clones once, few, many or no size at all.

J,D,V,size,DNA,CDR3
TRBJ1-1,TRBD1,TRBV2,-,TGTGCCAGCAGTTTGACCCGTCGCAGGGGGATCAGCGACACTGAAGCTTTCTTT,CASSLTRRRGISDTEAFF
TRBJ2-1,-,TRBV30,once,TGTGCCTGGCGAACCTACAATGAGCAGTTCTTC,CAWRTYNEQFF
TRBJ2-3,TRBD2,TRBV7-2,-,TGTGCCAGCAGCTTAGATAGCGGGACTAGTTTAGATACGCAGTATTTT,CASSLDSGTSLDTQYF
TRBJ2-7,TRBD2,TRBV27,-,TGTGCCAGCAGCCGCGGGACTACCTACGAGCAGTACTTC,CASSRGTTYEQYF
TRBJ2-7,-,TRBV13,-,TGTGCCAGCAGCCGTGGCGGTTACGAGCAGTACTTC,CASSRGGYEQYF
TRBJ2-7,-,TRBV5-1,once,TGCGCCAGCAGCGAGGGTCTGTTCTCCTACGAGCAGTACTTC,CASSEGLFSYEQYF
TRBJ2-3,TRBD2,TRBV27,-,TGTGCCAGCAGTTTTTGGGTAGCGGGGAATCCAGATACGCAGTATTTT,CASSFWVAGNPDTQYF
TRBJ2-7,-,TRBV29-1,-,TGCAGCGTCCAAAAATCCAGGGCTGACGAGCAGTACTTC,CSVQKSRADEQYF
TRBJ2-7,-,TRBV5-6,-,TGTGCCAGCAGCCCCGGAGACACCTACTACGAGCAGTACTTC,CASSPGDTYYEQYF
TRBJ2-7,-,TRBV7-9,-,TGTGCCAGCAGCCCGGGTACAGGGACCGCGATTTACTACGAGCAGTACTTC,CASSPGTGTAIYYEQYF
TRBJ1-5,-,TRBV5-8,-,TGTGCCAGCAGCTTAGGACAGACAAATCAGCCCCAGCATTTT,CASSLGQTNQPQHF
TRBJ2-7,-,TRBV2,-,TGTGCCAGCAGTGAATGGGACACCTACGAGCAGTACTTC,CASSEWDTYEQYF
TRBJ1-1,-,TRBV4-1,-,TGCGCCAGCAGCCAAGGGCCAGCAGACAGCTCCTTAAACACTGAAGCTTTCTTT,CASSQGPADSSLNTEAFF
TRBJ1-1,-,TRBV5-4,-,TGTGCCAGCAGCTTTGGGGGGGGCACTGAAGCTTTCTTT,CASSFGGGTEAFF
TRBJ2-5,TRBD1,TRBV6-5,-,TGTGCCAGCAGCTACGGACAGGGGGCCGGGACCCAGTACTTC,CASSYGQGAGTQYF
TRBJ1-1,-,TRBV4-1,-,TGCGCCAGCAGCCAAGGTCCCGGTGAAGCTTTCTTT,CASSQGPGEAFF
TRBJ2-7,TRBD2,TRBV28,-,TGTGCCAGGACTAGCGACTACGAGCAGTACTTC,CARTSDYEQYF
TRBJ2-7,-,TRBV5-5,-,TGTGCCAGCAGCTTTGGGGGATACGAGCAGTACTTC,CASSFGGYEQYF
TRBJ1-3,TRBD1,TRBV28,-,TGTGCCAGCAGTGACAGGGGAATCGGCAGTTCTGGAAACACCATATATTTT,CASSDRGIGSSGNTIYF
TRBJ1-2,-,TRBV6-1,few,TGTGCCAGCAAGACAGGAAACCTCTATGGCTACACCTTC,CASKTGNLYGYTF
TRBJ1-1,-,TRBV29-1,-,TGCAGCGTCGTGGGGCAGGGGCGGGCTGAAGCTTTCTTT,CSVVGQGRAEAFF
TRBJ2-3,TRBD1,TRBV11-2,-,TGTGCCAGCAGCCCAGGACAGGGGGGAGATACGCAGTATTTT,CASSPGQGGDTQYF
TRBJ2-7,-,TRBV4-1,-,TGCGCCAGCAGCCAAGATCCGCGAGTGGGGGAGCAGTACTTC,CASSQDPRVGEQYF
TRBJ1-1,TRBD1,TRBV28,-,TGTGCCAGCAGTTTATATTCCCCGGACAGGGAAGCTTTCTTT,CASSLYSPDREAFF
TRBJ2-7,-,TRBV28,few,TGTGCCAGCAGCCGCCGGGGTAGCGTGGGCGAGCAGTACTTC,CASSRRGSVGEQYF
TRBJ2-2,TRBD2,TRBV6-5,-,TGTGCCAGCAGTTATTATAGCGGGAGGGCCGACGGGGAGCTGTTTTTT,CASSYYSGRADGELFF
TRBJ2-7,-,TRBV5-5,-,TGTGCCAGCAGCTTGGAGTCTTGGGCTTACGAGCAGTACTTC,CASSLESWAYEQYF
TRBJ1-1,-,TRBV19,-,TGTGCCAGTAGTAGGGACGCTTTCGGTCTGAACACTGAAGCTTTCTTT,CASSRDAFGLNTEAFF
TRBJ2-2,TRBD1,TRBV27,-,TGTGCCACCATAGGGACAGGCGGGACCGGGGAGCTGTTTTTT,CATIGTGGTGELFF
TRBJ2-2,TRBD2,TRBV6-5,-,TGTGCCAGCAGGACTAGCGGGAGCGGGGAGCTGTTTTTT,CASRTSGSGELFF
TRBJ1-2,-,TRBV9,-,TGTGCCAGCAGCGGCCTATCAGGCTACACCTTC,CASSGLSGYTF
TRBJ1-3,-,TRBV27,once,TGTGCCAGCAGTTTCTTTGCAGGGAGTGGAAACACCATATATTTT,CASSFFAGSGNTIYF
TRBJ2-7,-,TRBV7-8,-,TGTGCCAGCAGCCTCAGCTCCTACGAGCAGTACTTC,CASSLSSYEQYF
TRBJ2-7,-,TRBV5-1,-,TGCGCCAGCAGCTTGGACGGCGGAACCTACGAGCAGTACTTC,CASSLDGGTYEQYF
TRBJ2-2,-,TRBV27,-,TGTGCCAGCAGTTTGTCTGGGCTTTCCGGGGAGCTGTTTTTT,CASSLSGLSGELFF
TRBJ2-7,TRBD2,TRBV4-1,-,TGCGCCAGCAGCCAAGGGCCCGGGAGGGGGAACGAGCAGTACTTC,CASSQGPGRGNEQYF
TRBJ2-1,-,TRBV29-1,-,TGCAGCGTTGAGGGGCTTGCCGGGGGAAAGTATGAGCAGTTCTTC,CSVEGLAGGKYEQFF
TRBJ2-7,-,TRBV5-4,few,TGTGCCAGCAGCTTGACCACCGAGCAGTACTTC,CASSLTTEQYF
TRBJ1-2,-,TRBV9,-,TGTGCCAGCAGCGTAGGCGAGGGGGACTATGGCTACACCTTC,CASSVGEGDYGYTF
TRBJ2-6,-,TRBV11-2,-,TGTGCCAGCAGCTTAGTGGGGCCTGGGGCCAACGTCCTGACTTTC,CASSLVGPGANVLTF
TRBJ2-7,-,TRBV29-1,-,TGCAGCGTTGACGGGGACTACGAGCAGTACTTC,CSVDGDYEQYF
TRBJ2-7,TRBD2,TRBV13,-,TGTGCCAGCAGCCCGCGGGGGTCCGCGGACGAGCAGTACTTC,CASSPRGSADEQYF
TRBJ2-7,-,TRBV28,-,TGTGCCAGCAGTCAAAACCCCAATTCCTACGAGCAGTACTTC,CASSQNPNSYEQYF
TRBJ1-1,-,TRBV19,once,TGTGCCAGTACCCGAGAAGGTCAGACAATGGCTGAAGCTTTCTTT,CASTREGQTMAEAFF
TRBJ2-7,-,TRBV27,-,TGTGCCAGCAGCGGGCAGGGCAATTACGAGCAGTACTTC,CASSGQGNYEQYF